One sample yielded the 8 T cell receptor beta chains listed below, sequenced in a study of T cells after yellow fever vaccination (dated by TCRdb to 2018 to 2020). Sample treatment or condition, as interpreted from the label and publication: live attenuated yellow fever vaccine strain. The library was prepared using 5' RACE. Sequencing was carried out with an Illumina NovaSeq 6000. TCRdb redid the processing of the public reads, applying fastp at Q25 and MiXCR, and retained in-frame beta chains. For every CDR3 protein sequence, its rows merge into one entry that carries the most common genes and DNA. This sample lists some 150,000 distinct CDR3 sequences; 9.3% were detected once. The ten most abundant clones make up roughly 40% of the sample. The sample consisted of CD8+ T cells sorted from PBMCs, taken 45 days after the yellow fever booster vaccination. The receptors were gathered from a young man who received the YFV17D yellow fever vaccine.

This clonotype came up a few times. The chain joins TRBV19 to TRBJ2-7; a weak D match, TRBD2 (5 bases). The CDR3 has 14 residues. V was clipped by 3 bases and J by 0 bases, with 9 bases between them. Per germline, CDR1 LNHDA and CDR2 SQIVND (reference sequence). CDR3 in amino acids: CASSMRAFSYEQYF. The CDR3, as DNA: TGTGCCAGTAGTATGCGGGCTTTCTCCTACGAGCAGTACTTC.

This clonotype was seen repeatedly, ten times or more. This chain joins TRBV27 and TRBJ2-3; D may be TRBD1 (5 bases). The germline V gene encodes CDR1 MNHEY and CDR2 SMNVEV (reference sequence). Trimming shortened V by 3 bases and J by 6 bases, and 19 bases separated the two germline ends. The CDR3 has 16 amino acids. DNA for the CDR3: TGTGCCAGCAGTTTCGTATTACGGCAGGGCCCCGATACGCAGTATTTT. As protein: CASSFVLRQGPDTQYF.

This clonotype showed up just a few times. The J gene is TRBJ2-7, the V gene TRBV23-1, with no clear D. TRBV23-1 is marked as an open reading frame, function uncertain. This CDR3 has 13 residues. Deletions cut 1 base from V and 6 bases from J, with 10 bases between. Here the CDR3 reads CASSQLTRLEQYV. The CDR3 DNA follows: TGCGCCAGCAGTCAATTGACAAGACTCGAGCAGTACGTC.

This clonotype appeared many times. V and J are TRBV5-5 and TRBJ2-7, with D unresolved. Trimming shortened V by 2 bases and J by 6 bases, and 12 bases separated the two germline ends. CDR3 length: 13 residues. Looked up from germline, CDR1 is SGHKS and CDR2 is YYEKEE (reference sequence). The CDR3 sequence: CASSLIGLGEQYF. Written as DNA, the CDR3 is TGTGCCAGCAGCTTAATCGGTCTGGGCGAGCAGTACTTC.

The genes are TRBV4-1 and TRBJ2-5, with D perhaps matching TRBD1 or TRBD2 (7 bases each). CDR1 and CDR2 from the germline V gene are MGHRA and YSYEKL. The V end lost 4 bases, the J end lost 11 bases, and 14 bases lay between the germline ends. There are 12 residues in the CDR3. The CDR3 region is CASSPGGGVQYF. CDR3 sequence (DNA): TGCGCCAGCAGCCCAGGGGGGGGGGTTCAGTACTTC.

V gene TRBV7-9 combines with J gene TRBJ1-1, with unresolved D. The germline CDR1 and CDR2 sequences are SEHNR and FQNEAQ (reference sequence). V was shortened by 3 bases and J by 7 bases, with 9 bases between the two germline ends. This CDR3 spans 12 amino acids. In nucleotides, the CDR3 is TGTGCCAGCAGCTTCGGAGGGAGTGAAGCTTTCTTT. Residues: CASSFGGSEAFF. The whole variable domain, filled in from reference TRBV7-9 and TRBJ1-1, reads DTGVSQNPRHKITKRGQNVTFRCDPISEHNRLYWYRQTLGQGPEFLTYFQNEAQLEKSRLLSDRFSAERPKGSFSTLEIQRTEQGDSAMYLCASSFGGSEAFFGQGTRLTVV.

The J gene is TRBJ2-3, the V gene TRBV6-5; maybe TRBD2 (6 bases). V lost 6 bases and J lost 2, with 12 bases in between. There are 14 residues in the CDR3. Germline V lookup: CDR1 MNHEY, CDR2 SVGAGI. This CDR3 reads CASSSGTATDTQYF. CDR3 sequence (DNA): TGTGCCAGCAGCTCCGGGACTGCCACAGATACGCAGTATTTT.

The chain is built from TRBV10-3 and TRBJ2-5; TRBD1 matches 10 bases. The CDR3 is 17 residues long. Germline values: CDR1 ENHRY, CDR2 SYGVKD. J was trimmed by 1 base and V by 5 bases; bases with no gene match: 10. The CDR3 DNA reads as TGTGCCATCAGTCATCCCGGGGACAGGGGACCCCAAGAGACCCAGTACTTC. Translated: CAISHPGDRGPQETQYF.